The rows below give T cell receptor beta chains drawn from one sample of a study of T cells after yellow fever vaccination. TCRdb re-called the 5' RACE reads through MiXCR, storing one row per CDR3 protein. The sample shows hundreds of thousands of distinct CDR3 sequences, around a fifth of them seen only once. The sequenced sample was PBMCs, obtained approximately 22 days after the first yellow fever vaccination. These receptors all stem from a man between 18 and 29 years old who received the YFV17D yellow fever vaccine. Both conserved end residues are part of each CDR3. The D gene is left open where the match is weak. Part of the rows lack a size; the others show once, few, many or a class for expanded clones.

D	size	V	J	CDR3	DNA
TRBD1	-	TRBV20-1	TRBJ1-1	CSAPKGQGAEAFF	TGCAGTGCACCGAAGGGACAGGGGGCTGAAGCTTTCTTT
TRBD1	-	TRBV7-9	TRBJ1-6	CALEGLPGTAYNSPLHF	TGTGCCTTAGAGGGGCTCCCAGGGACAGCCTATAATTCACCCCTCCACTTT
-	many	TRBV12-3/TRBV12-4	TRBJ2-6	CASSPTGSGANVLTF	TGTGCCAGCAGTCCCACAGGCTCTGGGGCCAACGTCCTGACTTTC
-	-	TRBV5-1	TRBJ2-5	CASSLNPAGETQYF	TGCGCCAGCAGCTTAAACCCCGCGGGAGAGACCCAGTACTTC
-	-	TRBV4-3	TRBJ2-2	CASSQQVGSGELFF	TGCGCCAGCAGCCAACAAGTGGGGAGCGGGGAGCTGTTTTTT
-	-	TRBV29-1	TRBJ2-5	CSVEDRTRETQYF	TGCAGCGTAGAAGACAGGACACGGGAGACCCAGTACTTC
-	-	TRBV5-1	TRBJ2-2	CASTSRGVSTGELFF	TGCGCCAGCACGTCCAGGGGCGTCAGCACCGGGGAGCTGTTTTTT
TRBD1	-	TRBV5-1	TRBJ2-4	CASSQPRDRGSEDIQYF	TGCGCCAGCAGCCAACCCCGGGACAGGGGGAGCGAGGACATTCAGTACTTC
-	few	TRBV15	TRBJ1-1	CATSGQRNTEAFF	TGTGCCACCAGCGGACAGCGGAACACTGAAGCTTTCTTT
-	-	TRBV6-5	TRBJ1-1	CASSSGVGGTEAFF	TGTGCCAGCAGTTCAGGGGTAGGGGGCACTGAAGCTTTCTTT
-	-	TRBV9	TRBJ2-1	CASSVGSLLYNEQFF	TGTGCCAGCAGCGTAGGATCTTTACTCTACAATGAGCAGTTCTTC
-	-	TRBV5-6	TRBJ2-2	CASSRRGLGELFF	TGTGCCAGCAGCCGCAGGGGTCTCGGGGAGCTGTTTTTT
TRBD1	few	TRBV20-1	TRBJ2-3	CSARVRDRSTDTQYF	TGCAGTGCTAGAGTCCGGGACAGGAGCACAGATACGCAGTATTTT
-	-	TRBV4-2	TRBJ2-4	CASSPSTGKVDIQYF	TGTGCCAGCAGCCCTTCAACAGGGAAAGTGGACATTCAGTACTTC
TRBD2	-	TRBV7-2	TRBJ2-1	CASRATSGAYNEQFF	TGTGCCAGCCGAGCCACTAGCGGGGCTTACAATGAGCAGTTCTTC
-	few	TRBV20-1	TRBJ1-4	CSARGDATNEKLFF	TGCAGTGCTAGGGGTGACGCGACTAATGAAAAACTGTTTTTT
-	few	TRBV4-3	TRBJ2-7	CASSQDQRVDEQYF	TGCGCCAGCAGCCAAGACCAGAGGGTCGACGAGCAGTACTTC
TRBD1	few	TRBV24-1	TRBJ2-2	CATSGEQGDGELFF	TGTGCCACCAGTGGTGAGCAGGGGGACGGGGAGCTGTTTTTT
-	once	TRBV6-5	TRBJ2-1	CASSYQRQTYNEQFF	TGTGCCAGCAGTTACCAGCGTCAGACCTACAATGAGCAGTTCTTC
-	few	TRBV4-2	TRBJ2-1	CASSQEGGSAEFF	TGTGCCAGCAGCCAAGAGGGCGGCAGCGCGGAGTTCTTC
-	few	TRBV11-2	TRBJ2-1	CASSLLVGVSYNEQFF	TGTGCCAGCAGCTTATTGGTGGGGGTGTCCTACAATGAGCAGTTCTTC
-	-	TRBV14	TRBJ2-3	CASSHPRSTDTQYF	TGTGCCAGCAGCCACCCGAGGAGCACAGATACGCAGTATTTT
TRBD1	few	TRBV27	TRBJ2-7	CASRPLGTGVSYEQYF	TGTGCCAGCAGACCACTCGGGACAGGCGTATCCTACGAGCAGTACTTC
TRBD1	-	TRBV5-1	TRBJ2-5	CASSLEGQARGLGTQYF	TGCGCCAGCAGCTTGGAAGGACAGGCCCGTGGGCTTGGGACCCAGTACTTC
-	few	TRBV5-1	TRBJ2-5	CASTHRWTLGETQYF	TGCGCCAGCACCCATCGGTGGACCTTGGGCGAGACCCAGTACTTC
TRBD1	few	TRBV6-1	TRBJ1-5	CASTRDRGGNQPQHF	TGTGCCAGCACCAGGGACAGGGGTGGCAATCAGCCCCAGCATTTT
-	-	TRBV20-1	TRBJ1-1	CSARGSTEAFF	TGCAGTGCTAGGGGCAGCACTGAAGCTTTCTTT
TRBD2	-	TRBV7-8	TRBJ2-7	CASSSGTSGNTYEQYF	TGTGCCAGCAGCTCTGGGACTAGCGGGAACACCTACGAGCAGTACTTC
-	-	TRBV29-1	TRBJ2-5	CSVEDPEGQETQYF	TGCAGCGTTGAGGACCCCGAGGGCCAAGAGACCCAGTACTTC
TRBD2	-	TRBV4-1	TRBJ2-3	CASSQESGGAVDTQYF	TGCGCCAGCAGCCAAGAGAGCGGGGGGGCTGTAGATACGCAGTATTTT
-	few	TRBV9	TRBJ2-7	CASSVDRGGSLYEQYF	TGTGCCAGCAGCGTAGACCGCGGGGGCTCTCTCTACGAGCAGTACTTC
-	few	TRBV20-1	TRBJ2-7	CSARGLGVSSYEQYF	TGCAGTGCTAGAGGTCTAGGGGTAAGCTCCTACGAGCAGTACTTC
TRBD2	few	TRBV20-1	TRBJ2-3	CSASPTSGYTDTQYF	TGCAGTGCTAGCCCGACTAGCGGGTACACAGATACGCAGTATTTT
TRBD2	-	TRBV5-1	TRBJ2-1	CASSFRSGGNNEQFF	TGCGCCAGCAGCTTCCGTAGCGGGGGCAACAATGAGCAGTTCTTC
-	few	TRBV10-3	TRBJ2-6	CAISDSLSGANVLTF	TGTGCCATCAGTGACTCTCTAAGTGGGGCCAACGTCCTGACTTTC
-	-	TRBV5-1	TRBJ1-1	CASSLIGLGANTEAFF	TGCGCCAGCAGCTTGATAGGGTTGGGGGCGAACACTGAAGCTTTCTTT
TRBD1	-	TRBV11-2	TRBJ1-2	CASSSPSGTGAGYTF	TGTGCCAGCAGCTCACCGTCTGGGACAGGGGCCGGCTACACCTTC
-	-	TRBV7-9	TRBJ2-1	CASSSPTGEQFF	TGTGCCAGCAGCTCCCCCACGGGTGAGCAGTTCTTC
-	-	TRBV20-1	TRBJ2-7	CSAPPKRGAAYEQYF	TGCAGTGCTCCCCCTAAGAGGGGGGCGGCCTACGAGCAGTACTTC
TRBD2	-	TRBV27	TRBJ2-3	CASSRGATSGANVDTQYF	TGTGCCAGCAGCCGGGGAGCGACTAGCGGGGCGAACGTGGATACGCAGTATTTT
TRBD2	-	TRBV6-2/TRBV6-3	TRBJ2-5	CASSAPPGLAGTQYF	TGTGCCAGCAGCGCCCCCCCGGGACTAGCAGGGACCCAGTACTTC
-	many	TRBV7-9	TRBJ2-1	CASSPGGLAVYNEQFF	TGTGCCAGCAGCCCCGGGGGGCTAGCAGTTTACAATGAGCAGTTCTTC
-	-	TRBV20-1	TRBJ2-5	CGVGGPGQETQYF	TGCGGAGTAGGTGGTCCGGGGCAAGAGACCCAGTACTTC
-	few	TRBV11-3	TRBJ2-3	CASSGPRTDTQYF	TGTGCCTCCTCGGGGCCGCGCACAGATACGCAGTATTTT
-	few	TRBV5-6	TRBJ1-1	CASSTSRVGNTEAFF	TGTGCCAGCAGCACGAGCCGGGTGGGGAACACTGAAGCTTTCTTT
TRBD1	once	TRBV12-3/TRBV12-4	TRBJ1-5	CASSFTAGTGNNQPQHF	TGTGCCAGCAGTTTTACTGCGGGGACAGGGAACAATCAGCCCCAGCATTTT
-	-	TRBV7-9	TRBJ2-5	CASSREGGHETQYF	TGTGCCAGCAGCCGCGAGGGGGGGCACGAGACCCAGTACTTC
TRBD2	few	TRBV13	TRBJ2-4	CASSSGLAGVSAKNIQYF	TGTGCCAGCAGCTCCGGACTAGCGGGGGTTTCAGCCAAAAACATTCAGTACTTC